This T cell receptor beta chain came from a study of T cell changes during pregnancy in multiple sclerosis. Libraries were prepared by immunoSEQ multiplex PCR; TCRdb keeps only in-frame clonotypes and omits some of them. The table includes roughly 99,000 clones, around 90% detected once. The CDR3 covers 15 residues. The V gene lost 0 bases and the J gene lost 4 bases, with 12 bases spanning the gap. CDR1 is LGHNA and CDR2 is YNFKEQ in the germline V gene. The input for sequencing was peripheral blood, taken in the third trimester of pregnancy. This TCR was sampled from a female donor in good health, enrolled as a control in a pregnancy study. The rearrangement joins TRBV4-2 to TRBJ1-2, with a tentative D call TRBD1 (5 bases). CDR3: CASSQEGGTGYGYTF. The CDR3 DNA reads TGTGCCAGCAGCCAAGAGGGGGGTACCGGCTATGGCTACACCTTC.